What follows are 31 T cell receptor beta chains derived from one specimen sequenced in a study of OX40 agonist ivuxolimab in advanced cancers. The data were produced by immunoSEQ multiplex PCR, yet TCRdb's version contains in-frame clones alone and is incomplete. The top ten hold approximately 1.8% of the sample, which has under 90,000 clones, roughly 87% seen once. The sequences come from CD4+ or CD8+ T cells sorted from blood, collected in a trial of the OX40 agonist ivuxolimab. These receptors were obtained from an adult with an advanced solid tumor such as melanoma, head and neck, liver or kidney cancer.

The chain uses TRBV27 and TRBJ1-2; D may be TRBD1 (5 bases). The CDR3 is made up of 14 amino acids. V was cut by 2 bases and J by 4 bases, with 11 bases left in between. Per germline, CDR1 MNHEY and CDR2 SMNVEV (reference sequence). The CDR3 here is CASSLRGGGYGYTF. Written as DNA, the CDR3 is TGTGCCAGCAGTTTACGGGGCGGGGGCTATGGCTACACCTTC.

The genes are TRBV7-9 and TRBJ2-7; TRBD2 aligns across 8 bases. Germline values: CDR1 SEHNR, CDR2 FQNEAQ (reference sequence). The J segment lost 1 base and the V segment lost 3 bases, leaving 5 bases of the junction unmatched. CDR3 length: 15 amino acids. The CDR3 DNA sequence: TGTGCCAGCAGCTTTGAAGCGGGAGCTTCCTACGAGCAGTACTTC. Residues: CASSFEAGASYEQYF.

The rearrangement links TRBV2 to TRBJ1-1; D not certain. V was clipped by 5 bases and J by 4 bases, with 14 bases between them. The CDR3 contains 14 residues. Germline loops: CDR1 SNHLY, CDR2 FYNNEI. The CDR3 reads CASSKLGGSTEAFF. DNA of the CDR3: TGTGCCAGCAGTAAGCTCGGCGGATCCACTGAAGCTTTCTTT.

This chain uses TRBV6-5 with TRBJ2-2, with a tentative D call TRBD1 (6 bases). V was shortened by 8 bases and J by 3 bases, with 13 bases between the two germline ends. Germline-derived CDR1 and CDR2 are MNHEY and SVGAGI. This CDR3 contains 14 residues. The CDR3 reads CASSGQTYTGELFF. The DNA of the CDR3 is TGTGCCAGCTCCGGACAGACTTACACCGGGGAGCTGTTTTTT.

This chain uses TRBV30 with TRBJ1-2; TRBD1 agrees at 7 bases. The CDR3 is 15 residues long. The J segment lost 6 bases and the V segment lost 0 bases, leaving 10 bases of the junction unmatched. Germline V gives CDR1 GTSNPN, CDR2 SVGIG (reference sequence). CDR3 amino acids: CAWSVRAGGQDGYTF. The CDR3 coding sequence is TGTGCCTGGAGTGTAAGGGCAGGGGGGCAGGATGGCTACACCTTC.

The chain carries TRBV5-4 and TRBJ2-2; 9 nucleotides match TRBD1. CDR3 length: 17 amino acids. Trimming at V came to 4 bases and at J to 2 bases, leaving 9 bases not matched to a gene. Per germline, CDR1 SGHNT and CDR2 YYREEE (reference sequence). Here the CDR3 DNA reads TGTGCCAGCAGCCCGGGACAGGGTTCGGGAAACACCGGGGAGCTGTTTTTT. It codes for CASSPGQGSGNTGELFF.

This CDR3 is CAISEFRDEEKLFF. The CDR3, as DNA: TGTGCCATCAGTGAATTCAGGGATGAGGAAAAACTGTTTTTT. The rearrangement uses TRBV10-3 and TRBJ1-4; TRBD1 might be the D (5 bases). The length of the CDR3 is 14 residues. The germline gives CDR1 ENHRY, CDR2 SYGVKD. Trimming shortened V by 3 bases and J by 8 bases, and 13 bases separated the two germline ends.

The CDR3: CASSTTGGAPGNTIYF. The CDR3 coding sequence is TGTGCCAGCAGCACCACGGGGGGCGCGCCTGGAAACACCATATATTTT. The chain employs TRBV2 and TRBJ1-3; D might be TRBD1 (6 bases). The CDR3 is made up of 16 amino acids. V lost 6 bases, J lost 2 bases, and 17 bases lay in between. The germline V gene encodes CDR1 SNHLY and CDR2 FYNNEI.

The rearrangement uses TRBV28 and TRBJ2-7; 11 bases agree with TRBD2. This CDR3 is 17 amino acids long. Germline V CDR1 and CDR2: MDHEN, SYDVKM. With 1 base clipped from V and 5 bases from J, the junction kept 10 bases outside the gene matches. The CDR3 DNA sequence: TGTGCCAGCAGTTTATCTCCCAATCTAGCGGGAGGTGACGAGCAGTACTTC. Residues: CASSLSPNLAGGDEQYF.

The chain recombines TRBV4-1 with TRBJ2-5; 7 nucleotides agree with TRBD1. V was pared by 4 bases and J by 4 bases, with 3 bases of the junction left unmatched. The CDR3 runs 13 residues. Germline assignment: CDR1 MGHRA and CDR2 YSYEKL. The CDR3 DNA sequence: TGCGCCAGCAGCCGGACAGGAGGAGAGACCCAGTACTTC. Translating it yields CASSRTGGETQYF.

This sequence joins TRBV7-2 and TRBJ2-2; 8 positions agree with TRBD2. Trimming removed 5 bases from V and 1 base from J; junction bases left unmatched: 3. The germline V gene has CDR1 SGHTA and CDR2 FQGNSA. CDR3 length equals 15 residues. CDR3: CASSRRGGNTGELFF. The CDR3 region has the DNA TGTGCCAGCAGCCGACGGGGGGGGAACACCGGGGAGCTGTTTTTT.

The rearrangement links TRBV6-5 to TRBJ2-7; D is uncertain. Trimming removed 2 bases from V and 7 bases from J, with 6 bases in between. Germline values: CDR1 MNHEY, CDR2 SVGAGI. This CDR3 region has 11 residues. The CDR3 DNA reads TGTGCCAGCAGTTACCCTCGAGAGCAGTACTTC. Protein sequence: CASSYPREQYF.

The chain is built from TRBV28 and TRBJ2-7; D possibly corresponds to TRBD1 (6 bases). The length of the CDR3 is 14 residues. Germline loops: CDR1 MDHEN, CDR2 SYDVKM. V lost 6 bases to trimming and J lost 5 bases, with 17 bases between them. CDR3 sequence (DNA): TGTGCCAGCAGATCCGGTGGGCAGGGGAACGAGCAGTACTTC. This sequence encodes CASRSGGQGNEQYF.

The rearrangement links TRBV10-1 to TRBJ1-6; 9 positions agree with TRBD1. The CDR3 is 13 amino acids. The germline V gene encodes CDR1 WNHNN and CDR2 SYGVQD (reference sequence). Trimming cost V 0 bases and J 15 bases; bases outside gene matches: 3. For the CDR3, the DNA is TGCGCCAGCAGTGAGTCCGGGACAGGGTTCCTCCACTTT. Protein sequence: CASSESGTGFLHF.

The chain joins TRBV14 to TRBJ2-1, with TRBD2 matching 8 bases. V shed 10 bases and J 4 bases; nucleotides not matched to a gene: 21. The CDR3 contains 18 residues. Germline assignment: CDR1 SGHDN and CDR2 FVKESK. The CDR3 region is CATARPGSSGTRYNEQFF. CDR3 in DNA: TGTGCCACCGCCAGGCCAGGGAGCTCCGGGACTAGATACAATGAGCAGTTCTTC.

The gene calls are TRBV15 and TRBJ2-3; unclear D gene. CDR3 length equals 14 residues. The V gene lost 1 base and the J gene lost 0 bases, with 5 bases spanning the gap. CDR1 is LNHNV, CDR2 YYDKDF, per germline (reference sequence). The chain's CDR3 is CATSRGLSTDTQYF. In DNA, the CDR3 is TGTGCCACCAGCAGAGGGCTTAGCACAGATACGCAGTATTTT.

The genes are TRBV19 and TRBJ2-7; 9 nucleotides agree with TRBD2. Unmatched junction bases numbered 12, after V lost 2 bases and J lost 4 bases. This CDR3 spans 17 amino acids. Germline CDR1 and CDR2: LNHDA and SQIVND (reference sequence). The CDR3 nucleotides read TGTGCCAGTAGTATACCTGGCCTAGCGGGAATGGCTTACGAGCAGTACTTC. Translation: CASSIPGLAGMAYEQYF. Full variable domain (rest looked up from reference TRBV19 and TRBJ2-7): DGGITQSPKYLFRKEGQNVTLSCEQNLNHDAMYWYRQDPGQGLRLIYYSQIVNDFQKGDIAEGYSVSREKKESFPLTVTSAQKNPTAFYLCASSIPGLAGMAYEQYFGPGTRLTVT.

The CDR3 loop is CASTTNTEAFF. As DNA, the CDR3 is TGTGCCAGCACTACGAACACTGAAGCTTTCTTT. This rearrangement joins TRBV28 to TRBJ1-1; D is unresolved. Germline V CDR1 and CDR2: MDHEN, SYDVKM. Trimming shortened V by 7 bases and J by 1 base, and 4 bases separated the two germline ends. The CDR3 contains 11 residues.

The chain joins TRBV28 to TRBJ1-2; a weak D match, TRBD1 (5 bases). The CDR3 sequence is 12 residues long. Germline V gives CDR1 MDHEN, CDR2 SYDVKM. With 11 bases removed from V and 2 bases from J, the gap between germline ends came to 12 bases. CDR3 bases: TGTGCCGCTGTCGACAGAAACTATGGCTACACCTTC. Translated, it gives CAAVDRNYGYTF.

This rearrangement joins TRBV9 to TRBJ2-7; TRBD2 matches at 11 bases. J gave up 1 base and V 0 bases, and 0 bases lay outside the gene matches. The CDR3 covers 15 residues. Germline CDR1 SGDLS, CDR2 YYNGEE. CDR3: CASSVGLAGSYEQYF. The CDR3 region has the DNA TGTGCCAGCAGCGTAGGACTAGCGGGGTCCTACGAGCAGTACTTC.

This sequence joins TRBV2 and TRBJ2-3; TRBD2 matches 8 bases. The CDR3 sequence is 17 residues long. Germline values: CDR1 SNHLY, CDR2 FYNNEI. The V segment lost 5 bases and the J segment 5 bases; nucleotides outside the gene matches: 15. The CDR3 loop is CASSYLPGLGSQDTQYF. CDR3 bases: TGTGCCAGCAGTTACCTCCCGGGACTAGGGTCCCAAGATACGCAGTATTTT.

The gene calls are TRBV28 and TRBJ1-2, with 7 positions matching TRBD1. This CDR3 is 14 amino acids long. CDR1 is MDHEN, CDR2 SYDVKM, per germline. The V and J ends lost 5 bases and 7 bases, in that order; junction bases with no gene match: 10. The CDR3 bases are TGTGCCAGCAGTCCCTCCGACAGGGTTGGTGGCTACACCTTC. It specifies CASSPSDRVGGYTF.

The CDR3: CASSEGHGHANYGYTF. The CDR3 DNA sequence: TGTGCCAGTAGTGAGGGCCATGGACATGCGAACTATGGCTACACCTTC. The chain has TRBV19 and TRBJ1-2, with D maybe TRBD1 (5 bases). This CDR3 spans 16 amino acids. V was shortened by 5 bases and J by 2 bases, with 18 bases between the two germline ends. Germline values: CDR1 LNHDA, CDR2 SQIVND (reference sequence).

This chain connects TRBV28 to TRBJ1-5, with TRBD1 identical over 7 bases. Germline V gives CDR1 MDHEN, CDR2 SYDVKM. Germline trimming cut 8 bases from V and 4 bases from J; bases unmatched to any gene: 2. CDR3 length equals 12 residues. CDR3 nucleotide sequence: TGTGCCAGCGGACAGGCTAATCAGCCCCAGCATTTT. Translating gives CASGQANQPQHF.

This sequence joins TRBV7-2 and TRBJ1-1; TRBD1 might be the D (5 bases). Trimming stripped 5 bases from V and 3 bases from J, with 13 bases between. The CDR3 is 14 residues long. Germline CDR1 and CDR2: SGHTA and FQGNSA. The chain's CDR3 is CASSKSGSYTEAFF. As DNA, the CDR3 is TGTGCCAGCAGCAAATCAGGGTCATACACTGAAGCTTTCTTT.

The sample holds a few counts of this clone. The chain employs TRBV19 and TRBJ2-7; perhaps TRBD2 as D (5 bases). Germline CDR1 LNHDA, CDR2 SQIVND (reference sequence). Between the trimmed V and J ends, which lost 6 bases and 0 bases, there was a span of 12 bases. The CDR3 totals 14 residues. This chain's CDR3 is CASSSGIPSYEQYF. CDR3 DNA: TGTGCCAGTAGCTCCGGGATACCCTCCTACGAGCAGTACTTC.

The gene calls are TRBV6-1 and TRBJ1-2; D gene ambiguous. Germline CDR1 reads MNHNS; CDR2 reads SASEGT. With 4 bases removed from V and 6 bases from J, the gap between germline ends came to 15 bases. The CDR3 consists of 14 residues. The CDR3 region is CASSAATEGNGYTF. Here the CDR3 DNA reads TGTGCCAGCAGTGCAGCGACGGAGGGTAATGGCTACACCTTC.

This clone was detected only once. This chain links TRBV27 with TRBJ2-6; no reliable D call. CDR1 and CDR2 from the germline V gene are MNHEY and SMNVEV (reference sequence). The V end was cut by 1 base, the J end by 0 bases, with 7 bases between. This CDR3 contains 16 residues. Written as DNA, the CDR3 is TGTGCCAGCAGTTTATTAGGCGGCTCTGGGGCCAACGTCCTGACTTTC. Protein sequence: CASSLLGGSGANVLTF. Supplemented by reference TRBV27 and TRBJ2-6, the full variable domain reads EAQVTQNPRYLITVTGKKLTVTCSQNMNHEYMSWYRQDPGLGLRQIYYSMNVEVTDKGDVPEGYKVSRKEKRNFPLILESPSPNQTSLYFCASSLLGGSGANVLTFGAGSRLTVL.

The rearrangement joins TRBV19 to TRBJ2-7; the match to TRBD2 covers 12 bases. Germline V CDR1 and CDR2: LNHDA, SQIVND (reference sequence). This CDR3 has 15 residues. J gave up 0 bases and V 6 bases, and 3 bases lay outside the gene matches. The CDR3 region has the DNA TGTGCCAGTAGCGGACTAGCGGGAAGCTCCTACGAGCAGTACTTC. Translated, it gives CASSGLAGSSYEQYF. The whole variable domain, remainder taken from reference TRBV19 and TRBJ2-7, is DGGITQSPKYLFRKEGQNVTLSCEQNLNHDAMYWYRQDPGQGLRLIYYSQIVNDFQKGDIAEGYSVSREKKESFPLTVTSAQKNPTAFYLCASSGLAGSSYEQYFGPGTRLTVT.

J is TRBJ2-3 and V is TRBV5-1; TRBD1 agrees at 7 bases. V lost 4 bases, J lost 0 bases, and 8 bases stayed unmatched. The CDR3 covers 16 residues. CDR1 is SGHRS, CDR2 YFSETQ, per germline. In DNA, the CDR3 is TGCGCCAGCAGCCAGGGGACAGCAAGTAGCACAGATACGCAGTATTTT. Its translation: CASSQGTASSTDTQYF.

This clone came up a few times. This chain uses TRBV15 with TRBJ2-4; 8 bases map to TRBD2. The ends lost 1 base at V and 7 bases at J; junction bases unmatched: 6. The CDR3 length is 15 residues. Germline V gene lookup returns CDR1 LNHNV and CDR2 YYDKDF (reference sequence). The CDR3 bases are TGTGCCACCAGCAGAGGGGGGGGCGGGAGGAACATTCAGTACTTC. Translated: CATSRGGGGRNIQYF.